This T cell receptor (beta chain) was profiled in a study of blood T cells in healthy people across ages. Worth noting for this clonotype: As yet, its antigen is unknown. One junction end does not reproduce the germline sequence, and a read error may be involved.

Primers used in a second PCR of about 7 to 11 cycles were a sample-barcoded 5' primer and a J-beta primer mix. One entry per CDR3 protein results from TCRdb running MiXCR on the 5' RACE reads. Of 800,000 to 950,000 distinct CDR3 sequences detected, about 27% appear once; the ten largest clones hold about 10%. Study-level findings and limits: Diversity of TCR beta per million T cells declined in a roughly linear way with age.

The same sample was also studied in work on T cells of mothers and their children. As that study records: Each child contributed several million TCR beta CDR3 reads, while each mother contributed over 9 million.

What was sequenced was blood. This receptor was taken from a woman aged 35 to 49 in good health.

The CDR3 region is CTSSAGRLNQPQHF. Here the CDR3 DNA reads TGTACCAGCAGTGCAGGAAGGCTCAATCAGCCCCAGCATTTT. The chain combines TRBV2 with TRBJ1-5; no definite D call. Per the germline V gene, CDR1 is SNHLY and CDR2 is FYNNEI. There are 14 residues in the CDR3.